This T cell receptor beta chain was sequenced for a study of blood T cells in healthy people across ages. Study observations and caveats: Because sorting was not performed, PBMCs prevented conclusive naive versus antigen-experienced comparison.

Every donor provided 9.5 to 10 milliliters of peripheral blood. CDR3 size: 15 residues. V gave up 5 bases and J gave up 6 bases; unmatched junction bases: 8. Note on this clonotype: What it recognizes is unknown.

A sample-barcoded 5' primer and a J-beta primer mix were used in a second PCR of roughly 7 to 11 cycles. TCRdb passed the 5' RACE reads through MiXCR, listing each CDR3 protein once. The sample has 550,000 to 800,000 distinct CDR3 sequences, more than 20% seen once. Sequencing input: blood. This chain joins TRBV12-3 or TRBV12-4 and TRBJ2-1, with TRBD1 matching 9 bases. The sequence was collected from a man aged 65-85 years in good health. CDR3 residues: CASSEIQGAINEQFF. CDR3 nucleotides: TGTGCCAGCAGTGAAATACAGGGGGCTATCAATGAGCAGTTCTTC.